Detailed here is one T cell receptor beta chain. Its antigen is currently unknown. These data come from a study of blood T cells in healthy people across ages. The CDR3 length is 15 residues. With 1 base clipped from V and 0 bases from J, the junction kept 2 bases outside the gene matches. Per the germline V gene, CDR1 is MDHEN and CDR2 is SYDVKM. A second PCR, run for about 7 to 11 cycles, used a sample-barcoded 5' primer plus a J-beta primer mix. Each cDNA molecule was tagged by a template-switch adaptor that had 12 random nucleotides. Each CDR3 protein is one row after TCRdb ran MiXCR on the 5' RACE reads. The sample consists of around 750,000 distinct CDR3 sequences, 40% to 65% of them appearing once. Findings and caveats of the study: Naive CD4+ cell counts and diversity both ran higher in long-lived than in aged donors.

The sample providers were healthy Caucasian people from Russia, aged about 6 to 90. The amount of total RNA extracted per sample was at least 6 micrograms. The receptor comes from a man older than 75 in good health. V usage is TRBV28 and J usage is TRBJ2-7; 8 nucleotides match TRBD2. The sequenced sample was blood. The CDR3 here is CASSLSSGHSYEQYF. CDR3 in DNA: TGTGCCAGCAGTTTATCTAGCGGGCACTCCTACGAGCAGTACTTC.